This T cell receptor beta chain stems from a study of blood T cells in healthy people across ages. Study in general: Researchers report that template switching captured about one barcoded beta molecule per two T cells.

The CDR3 is 16 residues long. Germline assignment: CDR1 MNHNS and CDR2 SASEGT. The J segment lost 2 bases and the V segment lost 4 bases, leaving 7 bases of the junction unmatched. PCR was performed a second time for roughly 7 to 11 cycles using a sample-barcoded 5' primer and a J-beta primer mix. Every sample returned 2.5 million or more CDR3-containing paired-end reads. TCRdb redid the calling of the 5' RACE reads with MiXCR, one entry per CDR3 protein. The data show 800,000 to 950,000 distinct CDR3 sequences, 25% to 30% seen once. Of note for this clonotype: Its cognate antigen is unknown.

Whole-study results and caveats: Older age coincided with a roughly linear decline in TCR beta diversity per million T cells.

These data were likewise used in another study, on T cells of mothers and their children. That work states: Per mother, over 9 million TCR beta CDR3 reads were obtained; per child, around 2.9 million.

V usage is TRBV6-1 and J usage is TRBJ2-7; 11 bases map to TRBD1. The specimen was blood. This sequence originates from a middle-aged woman in good health. In nucleotides, the CDR3 is TGTGCCAGCAGTGGATCTCCGGGACAGGGGGCCTACGAGCAGTACTTC. This encodes CASSGSPGQGAYEQYF.